The T cell receptor beta chain described here comes from a study of cytomegalovirus exposure and HLA in healthy donors. In its sample, this clone was seen once. What it recognizes is unknown. Study-wide results and caveats: Later work associated 16,951 TCR beta sequences with HLA alleles at 0.05 false discovery rate.

13 Jbeta primers and 60 Vbeta primers were used for the PCR. This table comes from immunoSEQ multiplex PCR, and its TCRdb copy is limited to in-frame clones, with some not included. The table lists around 120,000 clones, over 65% of them singletons. The germline gives CDR1 LNHDA, CDR2 SQIVND (reference sequence). This CDR3 comprises 17 residues. The V gene end was trimmed by 2 bases and the J gene end by 9 bases; junction bases not matched to a gene: 16. Input material: PBMCs. The V gene is TRBV19, the J gene TRBJ2-1; TRBD1 matches 7 bases. This receptor was identified in a man aged 18-30 years in good health and CMV-seronegative. The DNA for the CDR3 is TGTGCCAGTAGTATAAGTAGTGTGTCAGGGGGTCGGATTGAGCAGTTCTTC. It is translated as CASSISSVSGGRIEQFF. The full variable domain, with the rest looked up from reference TRBV19 and TRBJ2-1, is DGGITQSPKYLFRKEGQNVTLSCEQNLNHDAMYWYRQDPGQGLRLIYYSQIVNDFQKGDIAEGYSVSREKKESFPLTVTSAQKNPTAFYLCASSISSVSGGRIEQFFGPGTRLTVL.